The rows below give T cell receptor beta chains drawn from one sample of a study of blood T cell repertoires in COVID-19. The method was immunoSEQ multiplex PCR; TCRdb's version includes in-frame clones alone and lacks a portion of them. The sample lists around 700,000 clones; about 87% were seen once. The specimen was peripheral blood. The receptors derive from a young woman with acute or convalescent COVID-19. Both conserved end residues are part of each CDR3. A D gene is named only where the DNA matches it firmly. Some rows mark clone size as missing; the rest say once, few, many or name a class of expanded clone.

D gene	J gene	clone size	V gene	CDR3 DNA	CDR3 protein
.	TRBJ1-6	.	TRBV5-1	TGCGCCAGCAGCCCGGGAGAGGTCTATTCACCCCTCCACTTT	CASSPGEVYSPLHF
TRBD2	TRBJ2-5	.	TRBV5-4	TGTGCCAGCAGCTTGGGGACTAGCGGGGCAGATACCCAGTACTTC	CASSLGTSGADTQYF
TRBD1	TRBJ2-5	.	TRBV4-1	TGCGCCAGCAGCCGGGACAGGCGTACTCTTAAAGAGACCCAGTACTTC	CASSRDRRTLKETQYF
TRBD1	TRBJ1-1	.	TRBV7-9	TGTGCCAGCAGCCCCGGGACAGGGGGCGGAACCACTGAAGCTTTCTTT	CASSPGTGGGTTEAFF
.	TRBJ1-4	.	TRBV7-9	TGTGCCAGTGGGCGGGGGAGTGAAAAACTGTTTTTT	CASGRGSEKLFF
.	TRBJ1-2	.	TRBV6-5	TGTGCCAGCAGGTCGCAGGGGACTAACTATGGCTACACCTTC	CASRSQGTNYGYTF
.	TRBJ1-2	.	TRBV21-1	TGTGCCAGCAGCACAAACCGGTTCTTCCCGGGGGTTGGCTACACCTTC	CASSTNRFFPGVGYTF
.	TRBJ1-1	.	TRBV6-5	TGTGCCAGCAGACCCGGGACATTGAACACTGAAGCTTTCTTT	CASRPGTLNTEAFF
.	TRBJ1-1	.	TRBV10-3	TGTGCCATCAGCGGTACAGGGCCCGAAGCTTTCTTT	CAISGTGPEAFF
TRBD2	TRBJ2-1	.	TRBV30	TGTGCCTGGAGTGTAATTCCGCGCGCACTAGCGCCCCCGGGTCCGCAGTTCTTC	CAWSVIPRALAPPGPQFF
TRBD1	TRBJ2-2	.	TRBV11-3	TGTGCCAGCAGCTCCGGGACAGCGAACACCGGGGAGCTGTTTTTT	CASSSGTANTGELFF
TRBD1	TRBJ2-2	.	TRBV7-9	TGTGCCTCCCGAAGGCAGGGGGACACCGGGGAGCTGTTTTTT	CASRRQGDTGELFF
TRBD1	TRBJ1-6	.	TRBV28	TGTGCCAGCAGTCCTATGAGGCGTAGTGGAAAGGGGGCGTTTAGGGGTTCACCCCTCCACTTT	CASSPMRRSGKGAFRGSPLHF
TRBD2	TRBJ2-2	.	TRBV24-1	TGTGCCACCAGTGATTATGTAGACGGGGGGGCCCGAACCGGGGAGCTGTTTTTT	CATSDYVDGGARTGELFF
.	TRBJ1-5	.	TRBV13	TGTGCCAGCAGCTTAGGTCGGGGCAATCAGCCCCAGCATTTT	CASSLGRGNQPQHF
.	TRBJ2-5	few	TRBV6-5	TGTGCCAGCAGTACGTCAGGGGAATGGGAGACCCAGTACTTC	CASSTSGEWETQYF
.	TRBJ2-2	once	TRBV6-5	TGTGCCAGCATGCAGGGGACCGGGGAGCTGTTTTTT	CASMQGTGELFF
TRBD2	TRBJ2-1	.	TRBV9	TGTGCCAGCAGCGAGAGCGGGGGGGCTGATGAGCAGTTCTTC	CASSESGGADEQFF
TRBD2	TRBJ2-1	.	TRBV6-5	TGTGCCAGCAGAACCACCAGCGGGGGCGAGCAGTTCTTC	CASRTTSGGEQFF
.	TRBJ1-2	once	TRBV14	TGTGCCAGCAGCCAAAATCCGGGAGCTGCTTATGGCTACACCTTC	CASSQNPGAAYGYTF
TRBD2	TRBJ2-5	.	TRBV5-1	TGCGCCAGCAGCTTCGGGGACTACCTAAAAGAGACCCAGTACTTC	CASSFGDYLKETQYF
.	TRBJ1-6	.	TRBV6-6	TGTGCCAGCAGTCATGACTTCAGGGAAGGGTTTAATTCACCCCTCCACTTT	CASSHDFREGFNSPLHF
.	TRBJ1-2	.	TRBV12-3/TRBV12-4	TGTGCCAGCAGTTTCAGCGGGCGATATGGCTACACCTTC	CASSFSGRYGYTF
TRBD1	TRBJ1-3	.	TRBV6-1	TGTGCCAGCAGTGAACAAGGTCCCAGGGGGCAATTTGGAAACACCATATATTTT	CASSEQGPRGQFGNTIYF
.	TRBJ2-6	.	TRBV6-1	TGTGCCAGCAGTGAAGACCAGTCTGGGGCCAACGTCCTGACTTTC	CASSEDQSGANVLTF
.	TRBJ1-1	once	TRBV4-1	TGCGCCAGCAGCCAAGATGCGGGGGGAAACACTGAAGCTTTCTTT	CASSQDAGGNTEAFF
TRBD1	TRBJ1-6	.	TRBV6-4	TGTGCCAGCAGTGACTCTGGAGGGGGCGGTTCACCCCTCCACTTT	CASSDSGGGGSPLHF
TRBD2	TRBJ2-2	.	TRBV11-3	TGTGCCAGCGGGACTAGCGGTACCGGGGAGCTGTTTTTT	CASGTSGTGELFF
.	TRBJ2-7	.	TRBV27	TGTGCCAGCGGTTACAGCTACGAGCAGTACTTC	CASGYSYEQYF
.	TRBJ1-2	.	TRBV7-2	TGTGCCAGCAGCAGGGACACAAACTATGGCTACACCTTC	CASSRDTNYGYTF
.	TRBJ1-3	.	TRBV6-1	TGTGCCAGCAGTGAGTCCGGAGGGCCACTCTCTGGAAACACCATATATTTT	CASSESGGPLSGNTIYF
.	TRBJ1-3	.	TRBV5-5	TGTGCCAGCAGCTTGGATCCCTACCTCTCTGGAAACACCATATATTTT	CASSLDPYLSGNTIYF
TRBD2	TRBJ2-1	.	TRBV6-5	TGTGCCACGGCCCCGGGGGGGGCCAATGAGCAGTTCTTC	CATAPGGANEQFF
TRBD2	TRBJ2-3	.	TRBV5-6	TGTGCCAGCAGCTTGGGCGGGGGGAGCACAGATACGCAGTATTTT	CASSLGGGSTDTQYF
TRBD1	TRBJ1-2	few	TRBV30	TGTGCCTGGTTTAATCAGGGGGCTCACTATGGCTACACCTTC	CAWFNQGAHYGYTF
.	TRBJ1-6	once	TRBV14	TGTGCCAGCAGCCAAGATCAACAGGGACAATATAATTCACCCCTCCACTTT	CASSQDQQGQYNSPLHF
.	TRBJ1-1	.	TRBV3-1/TRBV3-2	TGTGCCAGCAGCAAAGGAGGTAGCACCCTAGAAGCTTTCTTT	CASSKGGSTLEAFF
.	TRBJ1-4	.	TRBV5-4	TGTGCCAGCAGCTTGGGAGTCCGGACAGATGAAAAACTGTTTTTT	CASSLGVRTDEKLFF
.	TRBJ2-5	many	TRBV30	TGTGCCTGGGCTCCCACCGGTCAGACCCAGTACTTC	CAWAPTGQTQYF
TRBD1	TRBJ1-2	.	TRBV29-1	TGCAGCGTTGAAAAGCCGACAGGGTGGGAAGGCTACACCTTC	CSVEKPTGWEGYTF
.	TRBJ1-3	few	TRBV6-1	TGTGCCAGCAGTGAAGTTACGGGGACTGGAAACACCATATATTTT	CASSEVTGTGNTIYF
TRBD1	TRBJ1-2	.	TRBV2	TGTGCCAGCAGTGGACAGGGGGGTAACTATGGCTACACCTTC	CASSGQGGNYGYTF
TRBD1	TRBJ1-2	.	TRBV2	TGTGCCAGCCTCCGGGACAGGGGGCTTCGTGGCTATGGCTACACCTTC	CASLRDRGLRGYGYTF
TRBD1	TRBJ1-2	.	TRBV9	TGTGCCAGCAGCGCATTGTCACGGACCTGGACAGGGACTAACTATGGCTACACCTTC	CASSALSRTWTGTNYGYTF
.	TRBJ1-1	once	TRBV6-5	TGTGCCAGCACGGGTGCCTCCAACGGGTACACTGAAGCTTTCTTT	CASTGASNGYTEAFF
.	TRBJ2-3	.	TRBV9	TGTGCCAGCAGCGGACGACAGGATGAAGATACGCAGTATTTT	CASSGRQDEDTQYF
TRBD1	TRBJ2-3	.	TRBV7-9	TGTGCCAGCAGCTCCACAGGGGACACAGATACGCAGTATTTT	CASSSTGDTDTQYF
.	TRBJ2-7	.	TRBV12-3/TRBV12-4	TGTGCCAGCAGTTTCAGTTACGAGCAGTACTTC	CASSFSYEQYF
.	TRBJ2-7	.	TRBV4-3	TGCGCCAGCAGCGATATGAGGGCAGGGGACACCTACGAGCAGTACTTC	CASSDMRAGDTYEQYF
TRBD2	TRBJ2-1	.	TRBV11-2	TGTGCCAGCAGCTTATCTGAGTGGGGAGGGTACAATGAGCAGTTCTTC	CASSLSEWGGYNEQFF
TRBD1	TRBJ1-1	.	TRBV6-5	TGTGCCAGCAAGAGACAGGGGCATATTAACACTGAAGCTTTCTTT	CASKRQGHINTEAFF
TRBD1	TRBJ2-7	.	TRBV5-1	TGCGCCAGCAGCTTGGTGGGACAGATCCAAAACGAGCAGTACTTC	CASSLVGQIQNEQYF
TRBD1	TRBJ1-4	.	TRBV4-1	TGCGCCAGCAGCCATATCCTCCGACAGGGTAAGGATGAAAAACTGTTTTTT	CASSHILRQGKDEKLFF
.	TRBJ2-1	.	TRBV6-6	TGTGCCTCCGGGGGAACAACCTACAATGAGCAGTTCTTC	CASGGTTYNEQFF
TRBD1	TRBJ1-2	.	TRBV4-1	TGCGCCAGCAGCCAAGAGACAGGGGGAGATGGCTACACCTTC	CASSQETGGDGYTF
.	TRBJ2-3	.	TRBV9	TGTGCCAGCAGCGTTATTCACAGATTCTCTAGCACAGATACGCAGTATTTT	CASSVIHRFSSTDTQYF
.	TRBJ2-2	once	TRBV5-6	TGTGCCAGCAGCTTCCCTCCCCAACGGTCCGGCGGGGAGCTGTTTTTT	CASSFPPQRSGGELFF
TRBD2	TRBJ2-1	.	TRBV6-4	TGTGCCAGCAGTGAGGGAGCGGGGGCCTACAATGAGCAGTTCTTC	CASSEGAGAYNEQFF
.	TRBJ2-2	.	TRBV5-4	TGTGCCAGCAGCTTATTAGAGGGTAACACCGGGGAGCTGTTTTTT	CASSLLEGNTGELFF